This TCR beta chain was obtained from a study of blood T cell repertoires in COVID-19. Sequenced by immunoSEQ multiplex PCR; TCRdb stores in-frame clones only, minus some. The sample lists some 200,000 clones; 82% were seen once. The CDR3 has 14 amino acids. Germline-derived CDR1 and CDR2 are SGHVS and FNYEAQ. Trimming removed 8 bases from V and 0 bases from J; junction bases left unmatched: 3. This chain uses TRBV7-6 with TRBJ1-5; 8 bases are shared with TRBD1. The receptor's source is an older woman with acute COVID-19. The sequenced sample was PBMCs or T cells enriched from blood (not recorded which). The CDR3: CASSQGASNQPQHF. The CDR3 DNA is TGTGCCAGCTCCCAGGGGGCTAGCAATCAGCCCCAGCATTTT.